The rows below give T cell receptor beta chains drawn from one sample of a study of cytomegalovirus exposure and HLA in healthy donors. Clones were read by immunoSEQ multiplex PCR, and TCRdb kept only the in-frame ones, dropping some. The repertoire holds under 150,000 clones, with approximately 71% as singletons. Sample: PBMCs. The receptors stem from a woman aged 55-70 years in good health and CMV-seronegative. Each CDR3 is given with its conserved first and last residue. The order of the fields is D gene, clone size, J gene, V gene, CDR3 protein, CDR3 DNA. The D gene is left open where the match is weak. Size is omitted from some rows. Given values are once, few, many or a class for expanded clones.

D: TRBD1; size: .; J: TRBJ2-7; V: TRBV27; CDR3: CASSPIRTGTSYEQYF; DNA: TGTGCCAGCAGTCCTATCCGGACAGGGACGTCCTACGAGCAGTACTTC
D: TRBD1; size: few; J: TRBJ1-3; V: TRBV9; CDR3: CASSQSPGQGIRDTIYF; DNA: TGTGCCAGCAGCCAGAGCCCGGGACAGGGGATTAGAGACACCATATATTTT
D: TRBD1; size: .; J: TRBJ1-5; V: TRBV5-1; CDR3: CASSLGQGAFDSNQPQHF; DNA: TGCGCCAGCAGCTTGGGACAGGGGGCGTTCGATAGCAATCAGCCCCAGCATTTT
D: TRBD1; size: once; J: TRBJ1-2; V: TRBV5-8; CDR3: CASSGGDRANYGYTF; DNA: TGTGCCAGCAGCGGGGGGGACAGGGCTAACTATGGATACACCTTC
D: .; size: .; J: TRBJ1-5; V: TRBV2; CDR3: CASTPSTAFNQPQHF; DNA: TGTGCCAGCACTCCTTCGACAGCCTTCAATCAGCCCCAGCATTTT
D: .; size: .; J: TRBJ2-5; V: TRBV6-1; CDR3: CASSEGGLSGGETQYF; DNA: TGTGCCAGCAGTGAGGGGGGGCTCTCGGGGGGAGAGACCCAGTACTTC
D: TRBD2; size: .; J: TRBJ2-7; V: TRBV7-6; CDR3: CASSNLPGSGSSHEQYF; DNA: TGTGCCAGCAGCAACCTTCCGGGTAGCGGGAGTTCCCACGAGCAGTACTTC
D: .; size: few; J: TRBJ2-7; V: TRBV7-9; CDR3: CASSPKLRLGDEQYF; DNA: TGTGCCAGCAGCCCGAAACTCCGGCTCGGGGACGAGCAGTACTTC
D: .; size: .; J: TRBJ1-2; V: TRBV27; CDR3: CASSLTTASALFYTF; DNA: TGTGCCAGCAGTTTAACAACAGCTTCAGCACTTTTCTACACCTTC
D: .; size: few; J: TRBJ1-4; V: TRBV6-1; CDR3: CASKGINEKLFF; DNA: TGTGCCAGCAAGGGGATTAATGAAAAACTGTTTTTT
D: .; size: once; J: TRBJ1-3; V: TRBV14; CDR3: CASSHRNSGNTIYF; DNA: TGTGCCAGCAGCCATAGAAACTCTGGAAACACCATATATTTT
D: TRBD2; size: .; J: TRBJ2-3; V: TRBV10-1; CDR3: CASSRTSGSTDTQYF; DNA: TGCGCCAGCAGCCGGACTAGCGGGAGCACAGATACGCAGTATTTT
D: .; size: few; J: TRBJ1-1; V: TRBV9; CDR3: CASSVSSVPRRLDTEAFF; DNA: TGTGCCAGCAGCGTATCATCCGTCCCCAGGAGGTTGGACACTGAAGCTTTCTTT
D: .; size: .; J: TRBJ2-3; V: TRBV4-1; CDR3: CASSRYEGARTDTQYF; DNA: TGCGCCAGCAGCCGTTACGAGGGAGCCAGGACAGATACGCAGTATTTT
D: TRBD2; size: .; J: TRBJ2-2; V: TRBV11-3; CDR3: CASSETSGGTGELFF; DNA: TGTGCCAGCAGCGAAACTAGCGGGGGCACCGGGGAGCTGTTTTTT
D: .; size: few; J: TRBJ1-2; V: TRBV14; CDR3: CASSQGQVRGGYTF; DNA: TGTGCCAGCAGCCAAGGACAGGTGCGTGGTGGCTACACCTTC
D: TRBD2; size: few; J: TRBJ2-7; V: TRBV30; CDR3: CAWSVDGGADYEQYF; DNA: TGTGCCTGGAGTGTGGACGGGGGGGCCGATTACGAGCAGTACTTC
D: .; size: few; J: TRBJ2-6; V: TRBV27; CDR3: CASSSRMTGTGANVLTF; DNA: TGTGCCAGCAGTTCGCGAATGACAGGAACCGGGGCCAACGTCCTGACTTTC
D: TRBD2; size: few; J: TRBJ2-1; V: TRBV4-1; CDR3: CASSQAGTSVVQEQFF; DNA: TGCGCCAGCAGCCAAGCCGGGACTAGCGTGGTACAAGAGCAGTTCTTC
D: .; size: .; J: TRBJ2-5; V: TRBV4-2; CDR3: CASSPGTAGETQYF; DNA: TGTGCCAGCAGCCCAGGGACAGCGGGAGAGACCCAGTACTTC
D: TRBD2; size: .; J: TRBJ2-7; V: TRBV11-2; CDR3: CASSQRRGGSNSYEQYF; DNA: TGTGCCAGCAGCCAGCGGCGGGGGGGGTCTAACTCCTACGAGCAGTACTTC
D: TRBD2; size: .; J: TRBJ2-7; V: TRBV9; CDR3: CASSVLAGAYYEQYF; DNA: TGTGCCAGCAGCGTCTTAGCGGGGGCGTACTACGAGCAGTACTTC
D: TRBD2; size: once; J: TRBJ2-1; V: TRBV7-7; CDR3: CASSLISAGGEQFF; DNA: TGTGCCAGCAGCTTAATTTCAGCGGGAGGGGAACAGTTCTTC